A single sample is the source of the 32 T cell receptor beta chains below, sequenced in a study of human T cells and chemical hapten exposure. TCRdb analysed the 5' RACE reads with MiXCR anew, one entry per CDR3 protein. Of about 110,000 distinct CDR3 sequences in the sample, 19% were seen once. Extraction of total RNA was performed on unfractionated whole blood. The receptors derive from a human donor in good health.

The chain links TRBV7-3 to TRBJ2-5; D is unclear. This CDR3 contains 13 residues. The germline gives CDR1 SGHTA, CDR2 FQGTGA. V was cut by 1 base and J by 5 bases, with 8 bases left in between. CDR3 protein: CASSLNVGETQYF. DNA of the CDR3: TGTGCCAGCAGCTTAAATGTCGGGGAGACCCAGTACTTC.

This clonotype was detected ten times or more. This CDR3 reads CASSLSTGELFF. As DNA, the CDR3 is TGTGCCAGCAGTTTATCTACCGGGGAGCTGTTTTTT. This chain links TRBV27 with TRBJ2-2; D is uncertain. In germline, CDR1 is MNHEY, CDR2 SMNVEV (reference sequence). Trimming pared 0 bases from V and 5 bases from J, leaving 1 base between. The CDR3 sequence is 12 residues long.

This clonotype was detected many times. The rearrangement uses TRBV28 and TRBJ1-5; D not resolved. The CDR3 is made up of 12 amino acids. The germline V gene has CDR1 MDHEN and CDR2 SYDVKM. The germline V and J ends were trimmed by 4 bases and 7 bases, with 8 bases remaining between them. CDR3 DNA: TGTGCCAGCAGTTGGGGTAAGCAGCCCCAGCATTTT. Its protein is CASSWGKQPQHF. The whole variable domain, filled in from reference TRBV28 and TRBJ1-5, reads DVKVTQSSRYLVKRTGEKVFLECVQDMDHENMFWYRQDPGLGLRLIYFSYDVKMKEKGDIPEGYSVSREKKERFSLILESASTNQTSMYLCASSWGKQPQHFGDGTRLSIL.

CDR3 loop: CATRQGAFGTEAFF. CDR3 DNA: TGTGCCACGCGACAGGGGGCGTTCGGCACTGAAGCTTTCTTT. This chain connects TRBV12-3 or TRBV12-4 to TRBJ1-1; 10 bases line up with TRBD1. The ends lost 10 bases at V and 4 bases at J; junction bases unmatched: 9. CDR3 length: 14 amino acids.

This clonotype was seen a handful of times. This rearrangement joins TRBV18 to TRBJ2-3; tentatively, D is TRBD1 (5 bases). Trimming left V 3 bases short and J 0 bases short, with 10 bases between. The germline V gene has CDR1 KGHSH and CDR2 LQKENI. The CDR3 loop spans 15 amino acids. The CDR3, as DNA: TGTGCCAGCTCACCCGACAGTTTGAGCACAGATACGCAGTATTTT. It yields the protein CASSPDSLSTDTQYF. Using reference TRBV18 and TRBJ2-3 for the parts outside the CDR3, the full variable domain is NAGVMQNPRHLVRRRGQEARLRCSPMKGHSHVYWYRQLPEEGLKFMVYLQKENIIDESGMPKERFSAEFPKEGPSILRIQQVVRGDSAAYFCASSPDSLSTDTQYFGPGTRLTVL.

CDR3: CASSLGDRVEGETQYF. CDR3 bases: TGCGCCAGCAGTCTCGGGGACAGGGTGGAAGGAGAGACCCAGTACTTC. The J gene is TRBJ2-5, the V gene TRBV23-1; TRBD1 aligns across 9 bases. TRBV23-1 is annotated as an ORF whose role is uncertain. The V and J ends lost 4 bases and 4 bases, in that order; junction bases with no gene match: 10. The CDR3 extends over 16 amino acids.

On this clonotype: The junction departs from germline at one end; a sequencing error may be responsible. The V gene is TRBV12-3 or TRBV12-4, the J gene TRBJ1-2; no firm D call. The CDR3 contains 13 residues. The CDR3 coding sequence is TGTGCCAGCAGTAGGAGCATTAACTTTGGCTACACCTTC. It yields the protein CASSRSINFGYTF.

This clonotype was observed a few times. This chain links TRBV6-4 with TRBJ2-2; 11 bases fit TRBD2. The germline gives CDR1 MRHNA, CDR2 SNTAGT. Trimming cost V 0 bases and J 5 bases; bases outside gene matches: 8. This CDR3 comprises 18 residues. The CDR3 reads CASSDSFLAGGRTGELFF. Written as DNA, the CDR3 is TGTGCCAGCAGTGACTCTTTTCTAGCGGGAGGACGGACCGGGGAGCTGTTTTTT.

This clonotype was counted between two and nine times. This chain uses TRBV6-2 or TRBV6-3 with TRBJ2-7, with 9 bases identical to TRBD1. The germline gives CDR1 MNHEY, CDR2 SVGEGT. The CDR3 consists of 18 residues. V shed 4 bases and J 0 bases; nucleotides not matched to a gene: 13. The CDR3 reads CASSFPSRGQGSSYEQYF. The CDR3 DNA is TGTGCCAGCAGTTTCCCGAGTCGGGGACAGGGTAGCTCCTACGAGCAGTACTTC.

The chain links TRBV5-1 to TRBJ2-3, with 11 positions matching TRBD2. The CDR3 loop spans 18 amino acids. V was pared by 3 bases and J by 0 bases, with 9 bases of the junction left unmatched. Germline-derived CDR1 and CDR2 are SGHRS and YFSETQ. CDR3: CASSSKILAGESTDTQYF. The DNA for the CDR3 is TGCGCCAGCAGCTCCAAAATACTAGCGGGAGAGAGCACAGATACGCAGTATTTT.

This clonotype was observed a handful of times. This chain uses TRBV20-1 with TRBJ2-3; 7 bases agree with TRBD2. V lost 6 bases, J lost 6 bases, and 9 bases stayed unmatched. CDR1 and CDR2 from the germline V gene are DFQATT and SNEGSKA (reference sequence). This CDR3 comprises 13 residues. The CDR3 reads CSALGLPHDTQYF. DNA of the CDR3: TGCAGTGCCCTGGGACTACCCCACGATACGCAGTATTTT.

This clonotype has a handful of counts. CDR3 amino acids: CASSFGGPTDTQYF. In DNA, the CDR3 is TGTGCCAGCAGCTTCGGGGGACCCACAGATACGCAGTATTTT. The chain is built from TRBV7-2 and TRBJ2-3; D might be TRBD2 (6 bases). Germline values: CDR1 SGHTA, CDR2 FQGNSA. Trimming removed 3 bases from V and 2 bases from J, with 9 bases in between. This CDR3 has 14 residues.

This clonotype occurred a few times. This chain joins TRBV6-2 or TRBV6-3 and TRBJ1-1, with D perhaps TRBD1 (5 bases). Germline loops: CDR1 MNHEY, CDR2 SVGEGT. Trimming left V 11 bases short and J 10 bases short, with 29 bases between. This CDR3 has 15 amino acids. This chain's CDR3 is CAVSSRGPLLRGAFF. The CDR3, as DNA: TGTGCCGTATCCTCGAGGGGACCTCTCTTAAGGGGAGCTTTCTTT.

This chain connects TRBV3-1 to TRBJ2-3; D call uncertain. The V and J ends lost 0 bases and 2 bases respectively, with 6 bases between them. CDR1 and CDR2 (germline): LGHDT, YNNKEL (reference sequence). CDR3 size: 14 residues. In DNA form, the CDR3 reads TGTGCCAGCAGCCAAGAAGGGTTCACAGATACGCAGTATTTT. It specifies CASSQEGFTDTQYF.

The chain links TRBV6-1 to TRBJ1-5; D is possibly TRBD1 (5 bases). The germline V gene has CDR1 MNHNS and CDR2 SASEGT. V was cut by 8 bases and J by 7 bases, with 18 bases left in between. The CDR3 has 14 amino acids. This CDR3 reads CASSVLGEGQPQHF. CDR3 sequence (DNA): TGTGCCAGCTCGGTTTTGGGGGAAGGACAGCCCCAGCATTTT.

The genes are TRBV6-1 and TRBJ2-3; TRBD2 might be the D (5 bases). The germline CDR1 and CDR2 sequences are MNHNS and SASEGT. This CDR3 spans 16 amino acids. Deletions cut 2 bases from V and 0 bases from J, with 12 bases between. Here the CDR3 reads CASSERSPGSTDTQYF. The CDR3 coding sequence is TGTGCCAGCAGTGAAAGGTCCCCGGGAAGCACAGATACGCAGTATTTT.

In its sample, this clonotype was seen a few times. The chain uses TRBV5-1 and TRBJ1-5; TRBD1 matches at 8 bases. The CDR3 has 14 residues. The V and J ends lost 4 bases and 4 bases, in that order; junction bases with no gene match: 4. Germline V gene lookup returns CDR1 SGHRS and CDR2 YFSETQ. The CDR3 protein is CASSPTGDNQPQHF. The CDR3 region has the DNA TGCGCCAGCAGCCCGACAGGGGATAATCAGCCCCAGCATTTT.

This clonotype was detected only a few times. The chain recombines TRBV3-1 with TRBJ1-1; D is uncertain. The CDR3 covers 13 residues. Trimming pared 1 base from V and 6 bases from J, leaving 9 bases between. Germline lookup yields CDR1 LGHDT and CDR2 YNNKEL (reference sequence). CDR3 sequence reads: CASSQGLSAEAFF. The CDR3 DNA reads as TGTGCCAGCAGCCAAGGGCTCTCGGCTGAAGCTTTCTTT.

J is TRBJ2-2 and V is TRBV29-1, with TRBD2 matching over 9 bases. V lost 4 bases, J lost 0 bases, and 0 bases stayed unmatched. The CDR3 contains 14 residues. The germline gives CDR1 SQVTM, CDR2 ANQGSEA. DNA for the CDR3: TGCAGCGTTGGACTAGCGGCGAACACCGGGGAGCTGTTTTTT. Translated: CSVGLAANTGELFF.

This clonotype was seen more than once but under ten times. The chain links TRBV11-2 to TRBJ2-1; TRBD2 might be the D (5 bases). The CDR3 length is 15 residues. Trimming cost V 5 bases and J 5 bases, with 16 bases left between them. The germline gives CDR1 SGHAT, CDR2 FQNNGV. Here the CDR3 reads CASSHGGFGDNEQFF. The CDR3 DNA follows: TGTGCCAGCAGCCACGGAGGATTCGGAGACAATGAGCAGTTCTTC.

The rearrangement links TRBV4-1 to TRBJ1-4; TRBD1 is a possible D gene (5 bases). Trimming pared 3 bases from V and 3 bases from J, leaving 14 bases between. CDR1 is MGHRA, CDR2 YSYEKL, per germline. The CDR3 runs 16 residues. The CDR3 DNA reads TGCGCCAGCAGCCAGGGGCCCACAGTGGCTAATGAAAAACTGTTTTTT. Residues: CASSQGPTVANEKLFF.

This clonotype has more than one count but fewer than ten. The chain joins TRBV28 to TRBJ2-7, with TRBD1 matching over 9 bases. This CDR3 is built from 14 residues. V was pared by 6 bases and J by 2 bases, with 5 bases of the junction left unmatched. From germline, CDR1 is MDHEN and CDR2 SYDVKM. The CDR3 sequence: CASRGTGKTYEQYF. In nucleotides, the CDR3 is TGTGCCAGCAGGGGGACAGGGAAGACCTACGAGCAGTACTTC. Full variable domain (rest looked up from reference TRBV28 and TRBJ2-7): DVKVTQSSRYLVKRTGEKVFLECVQDMDHENMFWYRQDPGLGLRLIYFSYDVKMKEKGDIPEGYSVSREKKERFSLILESASTNQTSMYLCASRGTGKTYEQYFGPGTRLTVT.

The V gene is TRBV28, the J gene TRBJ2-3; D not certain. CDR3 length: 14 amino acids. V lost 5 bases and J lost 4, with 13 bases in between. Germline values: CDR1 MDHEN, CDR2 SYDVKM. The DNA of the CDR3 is TGTGCCAGCAGTCAGGTCGGGTTTGCAGATACGCAGTATTTT. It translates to CASSQVGFADTQYF.

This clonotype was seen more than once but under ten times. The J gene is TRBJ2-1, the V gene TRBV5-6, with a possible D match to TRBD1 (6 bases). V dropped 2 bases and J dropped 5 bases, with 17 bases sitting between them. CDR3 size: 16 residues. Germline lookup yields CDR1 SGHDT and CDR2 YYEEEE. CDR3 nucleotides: TGTGCCAGCAGCTTTTCTTACAGGGCCAGGGACAATGAGCAGTTCTTC. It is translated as CASSFSYRARDNEQFF. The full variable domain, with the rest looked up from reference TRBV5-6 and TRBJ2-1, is DAGVTQSPTHLIKTRGQQVTLRCSPKSGHDTVSWYQQALGQGPQFIFQYYEEEERQRGNFPDRFSGHQFPNYSSELNVNALLLGDSALYLCASSFSYRARDNEQFFGPGTRLTVL.

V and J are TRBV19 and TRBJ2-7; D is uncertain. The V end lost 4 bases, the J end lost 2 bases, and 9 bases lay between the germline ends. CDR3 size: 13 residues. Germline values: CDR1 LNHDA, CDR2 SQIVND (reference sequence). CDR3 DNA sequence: TGTGCCAGTAGTACGCCGCCCACCTACGAGCAGTACTTC. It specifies CASSTPPTYEQYF.

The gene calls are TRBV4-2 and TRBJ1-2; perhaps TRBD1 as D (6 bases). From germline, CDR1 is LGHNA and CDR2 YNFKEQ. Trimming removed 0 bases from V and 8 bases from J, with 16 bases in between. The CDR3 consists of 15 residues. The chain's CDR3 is CASSQDLSPGAGYTF. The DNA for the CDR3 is TGTGCCAGCAGCCAAGATTTAAGTCCAGGGGCGGGCTACACCTTC.

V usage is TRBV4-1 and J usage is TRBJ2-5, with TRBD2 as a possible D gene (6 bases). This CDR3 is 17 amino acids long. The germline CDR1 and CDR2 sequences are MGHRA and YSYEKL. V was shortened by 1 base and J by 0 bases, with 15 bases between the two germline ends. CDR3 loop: CASSQGPYGGNQETQYF. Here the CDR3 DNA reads TGCGCCAGCAGCCAAGGGCCCTATGGAGGGAACCAAGAGACCCAGTACTTC.

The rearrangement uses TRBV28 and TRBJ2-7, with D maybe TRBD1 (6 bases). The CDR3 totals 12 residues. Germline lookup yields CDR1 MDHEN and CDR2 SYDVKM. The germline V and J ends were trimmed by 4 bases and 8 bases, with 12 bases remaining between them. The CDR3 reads CASSSGQPQQYF. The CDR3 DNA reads TGTGCCAGCAGTTCTGGACAGCCCCAGCAGTACTTC. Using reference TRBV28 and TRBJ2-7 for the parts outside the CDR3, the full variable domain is DVKVTQSSRYLVKRTGEKVFLECVQDMDHENMFWYRQDPGLGLRLIYFSYDVKMKEKGDIPEGYSVSREKKERFSLILESASTNQTSMYLCASSSGQPQQYFGPGTRLTVT.

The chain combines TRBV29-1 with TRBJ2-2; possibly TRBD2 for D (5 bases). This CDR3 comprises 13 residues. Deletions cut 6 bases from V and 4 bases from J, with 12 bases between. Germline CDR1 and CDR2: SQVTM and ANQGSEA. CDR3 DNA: TGCAGCGTCGATGAGGGATCCACCGGGGAGCTGTTTTTT. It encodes CSVDEGSTGELFF.

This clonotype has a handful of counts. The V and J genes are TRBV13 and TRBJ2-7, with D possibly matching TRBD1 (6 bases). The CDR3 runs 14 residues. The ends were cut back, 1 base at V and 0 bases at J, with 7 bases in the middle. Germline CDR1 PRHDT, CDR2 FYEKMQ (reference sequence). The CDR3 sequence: CASSLEDSSYEQYF. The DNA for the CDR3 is TGTGCCAGCAGCTTAGAGGACAGCTCCTACGAGCAGTACTTC. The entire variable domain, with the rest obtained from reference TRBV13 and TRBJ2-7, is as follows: AAGVIQSPRHLIKEKRETATLKCYPIPRHDTVYWYQQGPGQDPQFLISFYEKMQSDKGSIPDRFSAQQFSDYHSELNMSSLELGDSALYFCASSLEDSSYEQYFGPGTRLTVT.

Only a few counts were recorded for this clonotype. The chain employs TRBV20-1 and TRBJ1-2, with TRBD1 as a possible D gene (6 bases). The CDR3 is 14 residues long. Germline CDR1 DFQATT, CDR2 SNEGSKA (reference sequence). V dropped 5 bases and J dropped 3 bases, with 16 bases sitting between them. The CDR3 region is CSAAGIGGYYGYTF. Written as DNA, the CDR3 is TGCAGTGCTGCAGGGATAGGGGGGTACTATGGCTACACCTTC.

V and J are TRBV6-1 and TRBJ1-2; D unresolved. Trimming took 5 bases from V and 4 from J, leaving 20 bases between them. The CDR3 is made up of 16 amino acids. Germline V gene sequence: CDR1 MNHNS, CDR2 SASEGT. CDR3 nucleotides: TGTGCCAGCAGTCCCACTGGCCCAGGCGACTTCTATGGCTACACCTTC. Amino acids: CASSPTGPGDFYGYTF.